Each of the 5 T cell receptor beta chains below was sequenced from the same sample in a study of technical replicates of blood from several donors. TCRdb's table, derived via immunoSEQ multiplex PCR, lists solely in-frame clones and lacks some. Of around 76,000 clones listed, just over 90% are singletons. The specimen was T cells isolated from PBMCs. Receptor source: a human donor in good health.

This chain connects TRBV7-9 to TRBJ2-7; D remains ambiguous. The CDR3 totals 16 residues. Per the germline V gene, CDR1 is SEHNR and CDR2 is FQNEAQ (reference sequence). Deletions cut 4 bases from V and 0 bases from J, with 16 bases between. CDR3 sequence reads: CASSSRSGSRSYEQYF. In DNA, the CDR3 is TGTGCCAGCAGCTCTAGAAGTGGCAGCCGCTCCTACGAGCAGTACTTC.

This clone has a single count. CDR3: CASSIGQTNYGYTF. The DNA of the CDR3 is TGTGCCAGTAGTATCGGACAGACTAACTATGGCTACACCTTC. The gene calls are TRBV19 and TRBJ1-2; possibly TRBD1 for D (6 bases). CDR1 and CDR2 (germline): LNHDA, SQIVND (reference sequence). The ends were cut back, 3 bases at V and 0 bases at J, with 8 bases in the middle. The CDR3 has 14 amino acids.

The J gene is TRBJ2-7, the V gene TRBV5-5, with 8 bases aligning to TRBD1. Trimming took 1 base from V and 7 from J; bases not matched to a gene: 10. The germline V gene encodes CDR1 SGHKS and CDR2 YYEKEE (reference sequence). This CDR3 spans 15 amino acids. In DNA form, the CDR3 reads TGTGCCAGCAGCTTGCTCCAGGGGGCTCCTAGGGAGCAGTACTTC. Translating gives CASSLLQGAPREQYF.

The chain uses TRBV5-1 and TRBJ2-2; 10 bases are shared with TRBD2. V gave up 6 bases and J gave up 5 bases; unmatched junction bases: 4. Germline loops: CDR1 SGHRS, CDR2 YFSETQ. The CDR3 is made up of 14 amino acids. The CDR3 sequence: CASKAGGPTGELFF. The CDR3 DNA follows: TGCGCCAGCAAAGCGGGGGGGCCAACCGGGGAGCTGTTTTTT.

The chain combines TRBV13 with TRBJ2-7; TRBD1 agrees at 9 bases. The CDR3 has 15 residues. Germline V CDR1 and CDR2: PRHDT, FYEKMQ (reference sequence). Germline trimming cut 3 bases from V and 3 bases from J; bases unmatched to any gene: 6. CDR3 sequence reads: CASSFGDRDFYEQYF. DNA of the CDR3: TGTGCCAGCAGCTTTGGGGACAGGGACTTCTACGAGCAGTACTTC.